This TCR beta chain was identified in a study of CD4 T cells in relation to SARS-CoV-2 and coronaviruses (dated by TCRdb to the early 2020s). Regarding the research as a whole: The ViraFEST assay cultured PBMCs with antigen for 10 days, then sequenced TCR beta CDR3s to find antigen-specific clonal expansions. An HIV-1 Nef peptide pool or a no-peptide culture served as the negative reference condition. Shared crossreactive spike epitopes were mapped to their HLA restriction using patient-derived lymphoblastoid cell lines. At the level of individual TCR clonotypes, the study evaluated whether memory CD4+ T cells crossreact between the spike proteins of SARS-CoV-2 and those of common cold coronaviruses. Samples from a few pre-COVID donors and the naive versus memory experiments were sequenced with the Adaptive Biotechnologies TCR-sequencing kit; other data were Illumina-based. A different, Illumina-based TCR-beta assay was used to sequence expansion assays from other donors in the study.

The library came from the immunoSEQ multiplex PCR assay. The authors' analysis ran thus. Preprocessing removed nonproductive sequences and CDR3s not starting with C, not ending with F or W, or shorter than 7 amino acids. Antigen-specific clonotypes were called with the MANAFEST web app, based on expansion relative to reference and other culture wells. A clone counted as positive if significantly expanded in 2 of 3 replicate wells versus the reference culture at FDR below 0.05. A further requirement for positive clones was significant expansion compared with all other tandem wells, along with an odds ratio above 5. CDR3 homology was measured as pairwise Levenshtein distance, computed with the stringdist R package after trimming three terminal residues from each end. Imported from immuneACCESS, the table was reduced by TCRdb to in-frame sequences with V and J called. These copies leave out some clones; in studies compared against another copy, an unresolved V gene accounts for under half, and the cause of the remainder is not known. V and J calls and clone size are as listed in that table; D and trimming were resolved from the DNA. The sample profile shows about 17,000 clones; 82% of them were found once. 31% of the sample is in the top ten clones.

The research as a whole found: Memory CD4+ clonotypes crossrecognizing SARS-CoV-2 and at least one common cold coronavirus spike were found in approximately 65% of donors. Significantly weaker SARS-CoV-2-driven expansion was shown by crossreactive clones than by monoreactive clones, consistent with antigenic imprinting. No donor contributed both pre-pandemic and post-infection samples, which limited tracing the source of pre-existing responses. The study was constrained by small numbers of patients and of tested TCRs. Crossreactivity analysis centred on spike protein, so crossreactivity against other viral proteins was not assessed.

A note on this clone: This clone's antigen is unknown. Within one base of it there is no much larger clone, and no base qualities were kept.

CD4+ T cells from unexposed donors were collected before the COVID-19 pandemic (2011-2018). The EasySep CD4+ T cell isolation kit was used to isolate CD4+ T cells once the cultures had run for under 11 days. As far as cell numbers permitted, CD4+ T cells from unexposed donors were tested for reactivity against SARS-CoV-2 S and N as well as four spike pools from common cold coronaviruses. PBMCs were cultured at a few million per well in IMDM supplemented with 5% human AB serum and about 9 IU/ml IL-2. Half of the culture medium was replaced with fresh IL-2-containing medium on days 3 and 7. Each peptide culture condition was generally run in triplicate replicate wells. Leukapheresis product for the unexposed donors was purchased commercially. Ficoll-Paque PLUS gradient centrifugation was used to isolate PBMCs from either whole blood or leukapheresis product. PBMCs were either cryopreserved at -140°C or used fresh in the expansion assay. The QIAamp Micro DNA Kit was used to extract genomic DNA from the CD4+ T cells.

Relative to germline, V is missing 4 bases and J is missing 2 bases, with 16 bases of the junction outside any gene match. Measured from the cysteine to the phenylalanine, the CDR3 is 18 residues long. The only DNA kept is the CDR3, 54 bases in frame from the first base. From a lookup of the germline V gene, CDR1 and CDR2 are SGHRS and YFSETQ. The TCR sequence derives from a human donor in good health. Sequencing input: CD4+ T cells from PBMCs, cultured in vitro. The chain employs TRBV5-1 and TRBJ2-3, with 7 bases in between that match TRBD2. The CDR3 reads CASSAGLNSSPTTDTQYF. The nucleotide sequence is given as TGCGCCAGCAGCGCGGGACTAAACTCTTCCCCCACCACAGATACGCAGTATTTT.